This T cell receptor beta chain was retrieved from a study of T-cell reconstitution after alpha-beta-depleted transplantation in children. This clonotype has just one count. A TCRbeta library incorporating unique molecular identifiers was prepared. A single record per CDR3 protein comes from TCRdb applying MiXCR to the PCR reads. The sample records hundreds of thousands of distinct CDR3 sequences, approximately 30% being singletons. The CDR3 is 13 amino acids. V was clipped by 6 bases and J by 4 bases, with 10 bases between them. The germline gives CDR1 SGHTA, CDR2 FQGTGA. The TCR comes from a human donor who donated a stem cell graft to a child with aplastic anemia. The rearrangement links TRBV7-3 to TRBJ1-5; D ambiguous. The material sequenced was PBMCs from the stem cell graft donor, taken from the stem cell graft. The CDR3 nucleotides read TGTGCCAGCAGTTCTAACGGGAATCAGCCCCAGCATTTT. Translating gives CASSSNGNQPQHF. The full variable domain, with the rest looked up from reference TRBV7-3 and TRBJ1-5, is GAGVSQTPSNKVTEKGKYVELRCDPISGHTALYWYRQSLGQGPEFLIYFQGTGAADDSGLPNDRFFAVRPEGSVSTLKIQRTERGDSAVYLCASSSNGNQPQHFGDGTRLSIL.